This TCR beta chain was sequenced during a study of response to subunit inactivated influenza vaccine. Study outcomes and limitations: A suggestion made by the authors is that each seasonal influenza vaccination recruits few new T cells.

A word on this clonotype: Its antigen remains unknown.

Via MiXCR, TCRdb re-called the RT-PCR reads, giving one row per CDR3 protein. The table lists 550,000 to 600,000 distinct CDR3 sequences, 10% to 15% of them singletons. This receptor was obtained from a man aged 50 or older who received an inactivated influenza vaccine. Sequencing was performed on PBMCs from blood, taken on the day of vaccination.

The CDR3 DNA sequence: TGTGCCATCAGTGATAGAGGGGGCCCATTCCCCTCTAACTATGGCTACACCTTC. The encoded protein is CAISDRGGPFPSNYGYTF. The chain couples TRBV10-3 to TRBJ1-2; 7 bases match TRBD1. This CDR3 region has 18 residues. The J segment lost 0 bases and the V segment lost 3 bases, leaving 13 bases of the junction unmatched. The germline V gene has CDR1 ENHRY and CDR2 SYGVKD.